Shown below are 11 T cell receptor beta chains from a single sample sequenced in a study of shared clonotypes between healthy human individuals. Profiling relied on immunoSEQ multiplex PCR, and the TCRdb table lists in-frame clones only, not all of them. The sample consists of over a million clones, approximately 98% of them appearing once. Material: naive CD4+ T cells sorted from blood. Subset noted: CD45RA+ positively selected. The source of these receptors is a young man in good health.

The chain employs TRBV7-8 and TRBJ2-5; 10 nucleotides agree with TRBD1. This CDR3 is built from 16 residues. Unmatched junction bases numbered 10, after V lost 5 bases and J lost 4 bases. Germline CDR1 is SGHVS and CDR2 is FQNEAQ. CDR3 nucleotides: TGTGCCAGCAGCCACCGGGACAGGGGTACTATAGAGACCCAGTACTTC. It yields the protein CASSHRDRGTIETQYF.

V is TRBV5-1 and J is TRBJ1-1, with no clear D. The CDR3 runs to 13 residues. Germline values: CDR1 SGHRS, CDR2 YFSETQ. The V gene lost 4 bases and the J gene lost 4 bases, with 11 bases spanning the gap. In DNA form, the CDR3 reads TGCGCCAGCAGCCCCCTCCCTGGCACTGAAGCTTTCTTT. Translated, it gives CASSPLPGTEAFF.

The table lists this clone with a count of one. The genes are TRBV28 and TRBJ2-2; the match to TRBD1 covers 7 bases. CDR1 and CDR2 from the germline V gene are MDHEN and SYDVKM. V was pared by 9 bases and J by 5 bases, with 9 bases of the junction left unmatched. CDR3 length: 14 residues. This chain's CDR3 is CASKTGILTGELFF. The CDR3, as DNA: TGTGCCAGTAAGACAGGGATTTTAACCGGGGAGCTGTTTTTT.

The rearrangement uses TRBV6-5 and TRBJ2-1; D remains ambiguous. The CDR3 is made up of 15 amino acids. V was shortened by 6 bases and J by 3 bases, with 15 bases between the two germline ends. CDR1 and CDR2 (germline): MNHEY, SVGAGI. This CDR3 is CASRPSFYSYNEQFF. The CDR3 nucleotides are TGTGCCAGCAGGCCCTCATTCTATAGCTACAATGAGCAGTTCTTC.

This sequence joins TRBV6-5 and TRBJ1-3; TRBD1 matches at 9 bases. With V trimmed by 7 bases and J by 7 bases, 8 bases remained unmatched. The CDR3 runs to 14 residues. Germline V gene sequence: CDR1 MNHEY, CDR2 SVGAGI. CDR3 DNA sequence: TGTGCCAGCACCAGGACAGGGGAGCGGAACACCATATATTTT. It codes for CASTRTGERNTIYF.

The chain has TRBV5-5 and TRBJ1-1, with a possible D match to TRBD1 (5 bases). Per the germline V gene, CDR1 is SGHKS and CDR2 is YYEKEE (reference sequence). V shed 5 bases and J shed 4 bases, with 12 bases lying between them. The CDR3 covers 13 residues. As DNA, the CDR3 is TGTGCCAGCAGAGCCTCCAGGGCCACTGAAGCTTTCTTT. Translation: CASRASRATEAFF.

The chain has TRBV30 and TRBJ1-4; 7 bases are shared with TRBD1. The CDR3 spans 17 residues. Trimming cost V 1 base and J 4 bases; bases outside gene matches: 12. Germline V gene sequence: CDR1 GTSNPN, CDR2 SVGIG (reference sequence). CDR3 loop: CAWSGQGPPRLNEKLFF. CDR3 bases: TGTGCCTGGAGTGGACAGGGTCCGCCTCGCCTTAATGAAAAACTGTTTTTT.

This clone has a single count. This chain joins TRBV28 and TRBJ2-3; 13 nucleotides match TRBD2. Germline V gene sequence: CDR1 MDHEN, CDR2 SYDVKM. The CDR3 loop spans 15 amino acids. J was trimmed by 5 bases and V by 6 bases; bases with no gene match: 5. The CDR3 DNA is TGTGCCAGCAGGGGACTAGCGGGATCTGGAGATACGCAGTATTTT. Protein: CASRGLAGSGDTQYF.

The V call is TRBV10-2, the J call TRBJ1-2, with D hard to call. The germline V gene encodes CDR1 WSHSY and CDR2 SAAADI. V lost 11 bases and J lost 4, with 17 bases in between. The CDR3 runs 13 residues. In DNA, the CDR3 is TGCGCCGCATCCCTATCGGGCGGCTATGGCTACACCTTC. Its translation: CAASLSGGYGYTF.

The chain combines TRBV18 with TRBJ2-1; D may match TRBD1 or TRBD2 (5 bases each). The CDR3 runs 15 residues. From germline, CDR1 is KGHSH and CDR2 LQKENI. V lost 6 bases and J 7 bases, leaving 19 bases between the germline ends. Here the CDR3 reads CASSPLGGIGNEQFF. The CDR3 region has the DNA TGTGCCAGCTCGCCTCTTGGGGGAATTGGGAATGAGCAGTTCTTC.

The chain recombines TRBV7-8 with TRBJ2-2, with D uncertain. The CDR3 covers 16 residues. Between the trimmed V and J ends, which lost 3 bases and 0 bases, there was a span of 11 bases. In germline, CDR1 is SGHVS, CDR2 FQNEAQ. The CDR3 loop is CASSFQLIANTGELFF. The CDR3 DNA follows: TGTGCCAGCAGCTTTCAACTAATCGCGAACACCGGGGAGCTGTTTTTT.